This T cell receptor beta chain comes out of a study of T cell repertoires in cytomegalovirus infection. Details on this clonotype: Its antigen is as yet unknown.

One entry per CDR3 protein results from TCRdb running MiXCR on the reads. The repertoire includes 55,000 to 70,000 distinct CDR3 sequences, approximately 22% of them detected once, and almost 80% sits in the top ten. V gave up 5 bases and J gave up 4 bases; unmatched junction bases: 8. The CDR3 extends over 16 amino acids. CDR1 is SGHTA and CDR2 is FQGNSA in the germline V gene. The chain has TRBV7-2 and TRBJ2-5; the match to TRBD2 covers 12 bases. The sequencing sample was made of PBMCs, sequenced either directly or after in vitro stimulation (not recorded which). This TCR derives from a human donor in good health (CMV status not recorded). Some clones in this sample may be carry-over from other donors' samples. The CDR3: CASSRTPGLAGETQYF. Here the CDR3 DNA reads TGTGCCAGCAGCCGAACACCGGGACTAGCGGGAGAGACCCAGTACTTC.